One and the same sample provided the 21 T cell receptor beta chains below, sequenced in a study of chemoradiotherapy in HPV16-positive cancers. Produced via immunoSEQ multiplex PCR; TCRdb's table is partial and in-frame only. Counted here are thousands of clones, 80% to 90% occurring once; the ten biggest clones make up roughly 4%. The material sequenced was tumor tissue, taken from a patient who underwent chemoradiotherapy. The origin of the receptors is a human donor with HPV-associated anogenital cancer.

V and J are TRBV15 and TRBJ1-2; maybe TRBD1 (5 bases). The CDR3 contains 16 residues. V lost 5 bases, J lost 0 bases, and 16 bases lay in between. CDR1 and CDR2 (germline): LNHNV, YYDKDF (reference sequence). CDR3 residues: CATSARVRASNYGYTF. The CDR3 DNA is TGTGCCACCAGCGCCCGGGTCAGGGCTTCTAACTATGGCTACACCTTC. Using reference TRBV15 and TRBJ1-2 for the parts outside the CDR3, the full variable domain is DAMVIQNPRYQVTQFGKPVTLSCSQTLNHNVMYWYQQKSSQAPKLLFHYYDKDFNNEADTPDNFQSRRPNTSFCFLDIRSPGLGDTAMYLCATSARVRASNYGYTFGSGTRLTVV.

This clone was detected only once. The chain employs TRBV7-2 and TRBJ1-2; D ambiguous. Trimming stripped 5 bases from V and 7 bases from J, with 14 bases between. Germline CDR1 reads SGHTA; CDR2 reads FQGNSA. CDR3 size: 13 residues. The CDR3 nucleotides are TGTGCCAGCAGCCAAATACGGGAAAGTGGCTACACCTTC. This translates into CASSQIRESGYTF.

The chain has TRBV4-3 and TRBJ2-7; 9 bases agree with TRBD2. The V segment lost 1 base and the J segment 6 bases; nucleotides outside the gene matches: 7. CDR1 and CDR2 from the germline V gene are LGHNA and YSLEER. This CDR3 is built from 15 residues. The CDR3 reads CASSQGAGGEFEQYF. In DNA form, the CDR3 reads TGCGCCAGCAGCCAAGGGGCGGGAGGGGAGTTCGAGCAGTACTTC.

The chain recombines TRBV21-1 with TRBJ2-3; the D call in the table, TRBD1, was not verified against the DNA. TRBV21-1 is an annotated pseudogene. This CDR3 comprises 11 residues. The CDR3 protein is CASRGADTQYF. CDR3 sequence (DNA): TGTGCCAGCAGGGGGGCGGATACGCAGTATTTT.

J is TRBJ2-5 and V is TRBV9; 8 bases align to TRBD1. With 1 base clipped from V and 4 bases from J, the junction kept 6 bases outside the gene matches. CDR1 is SGDLS and CDR2 is YYNGEE in the germline V gene. The CDR3 contains 15 residues. DNA of the CDR3: TGTGCCAGCAGCGTACAGGGGGCGCAGGGAGAGACCCAGTACTTC. This codes for CASSVQGAQGETQYF.

The CDR3 DNA reads as TGCAGCTGGGTCAACGAGCAGTACTTC. This sequence encodes CSWVNEQYF. The gene calls are TRBV29-1 and TRBJ2-7; D remains unclear. The CDR3 is made up of 9 amino acids. Deletions cut 8 bases from V and 5 bases from J, with 7 bases between. CDR1 and CDR2 from the germline V gene are SQVTM and ANQGSEA.

The genes are TRBV29-1 and TRBJ2-1; D is possibly TRBD2 (6 bases). Trimming removed 3 bases at V and 6 bases at J, with 9 bases between. This CDR3 contains 12 residues. Germline-derived CDR1 and CDR2 are SQVTM and ANQGSEA. The DNA for the CDR3 is TGCAGCGTTGAGGGGAGGAGCAATGAGCAGTTCTTC. Its translation: CSVEGRSNEQFF.

This clone was observed once. The CDR3, as DNA: TGTGCCAGCAGCCAAGAATCTCCCGCCAAGGGGCGGATTAGCTCTGGAAACACCATATATTTT. Translated: CASSQESPAKGRISSGNTIYF. V usage is TRBV4-2 and J usage is TRBJ1-3, with TRBD1 as a possible D gene (5 bases). The germline CDR1 and CDR2 sequences are LGHNA and YNFKEQ. This CDR3 region has 21 residues. With 0 bases removed from V and 0 bases from J, the gap between germline ends came to 24 bases.

V and J are TRBV9 and TRBJ2-1; D may be TRBD2 (5 bases). Germline V CDR1 and CDR2: SGDLS, YYNGEE. Trimming pared 0 bases from V and 8 bases from J, leaving 12 bases between. There are 14 residues in the CDR3. CDR3 in amino acids: CASSVASGFYEQFF. In DNA, the CDR3 is TGTGCCAGCAGCGTAGCTTCGGGGTTCTATGAGCAGTTCTTC.

V usage is TRBV6-1 and J usage is TRBJ1-3; no definite D call. Deletions cut 4 bases from V and 1 base from J, with 11 bases between. Germline loops: CDR1 MNHNS, CDR2 SASEGT. The CDR3 has 15 amino acids. The CDR3 loop is CASSGRFGSGNTIYF. The CDR3, as DNA: TGTGCCAGCAGTGGCAGGTTTGGGTCTGGAAACACCATATATTTT.

V gene TRBV28 combines with J gene TRBJ2-3; possible D gene TRBD2, 5 bases. The CDR3 spans 15 residues. Germline V gene sequence: CDR1 MDHEN, CDR2 SYDVKM. Trimming removed 5 bases from V and 3 bases from J, with 15 bases in between. The CDR3 loop is CASSPWAGGTDTQYF. The DNA for the CDR3 is TGTGCCAGCAGTCCTTGGGCAGGCGGGACAGATACGCAGTATTTT.

The chain couples TRBV7-9 to TRBJ1-1; tentatively, D is TRBD1 (6 bases). CDR3 length: 13 amino acids. V lost 3 bases, J lost 9 bases, and 14 bases lay in between. The germline V gene has CDR1 SEHNR and CDR2 FQNEAQ (reference sequence). CDR3: CASSFRQDAKAFF. Written as DNA, the CDR3 is TGTGCCAGCAGCTTCCGACAGGATGCAAAAGCTTTCTTT. Variable domain in full (rest from reference TRBV7-9 and TRBJ1-1): DTGVSQNPRHKITKRGQNVTFRCDPISEHNRLYWYRQTLGQGPEFLTYFQNEAQLEKSRLLSDRFSAERPKGSFSTLEIQRTEQGDSAMYLCASSFRQDAKAFFGQGTRLTVV.

The chain has TRBV7-2 and TRBJ2-2; 8 bases are shared with TRBD2. CDR1 is SGHTA and CDR2 is FQGNSA in the germline V gene. With 3 bases clipped from V and 5 bases from J, the junction kept 8 bases outside the gene matches. The CDR3 extends over 16 amino acids. CDR3 loop: CASSFVGGAGTGELFF. The CDR3 region has the DNA TGTGCCAGCAGCTTCGTCGGGGGGGCTGGGACCGGGGAGCTGTTTTTT.

V gene TRBV19 combines with J gene TRBJ2-1; possible D gene TRBD2, 5 bases. The CDR3 contains 15 residues. From germline, CDR1 is LNHDA and CDR2 SQIVND (reference sequence). V lost 3 bases and J 12 bases, leaving 21 bases between the germline ends. Here the CDR3 DNA reads TGTGCCAGTAGTATTGTCTTCGGGGATAGTGGGTCGCAGTTCTTC. Translation gives CASSIVFGDSGSQFF. The full variable domain, rest sourced from reference TRBV19 and TRBJ2-1, is DGGITQSPKYLFRKEGQNVTLSCEQNLNHDAMYWYRQDPGQGLRLIYYSQIVNDFQKGDIAEGYSVSREKKESFPLTVTSAQKNPTAFYLCASSIVFGDSGSQFFGPGTRLTVL.

Here the CDR3 DNA reads TGTGCCAGCAGTCCAAACAGGGTAGCAGCTTTCTTT. Translation: CASSPNRVAAFF. The V and J genes are TRBV6-5 and TRBJ1-1; maybe TRBD1 (6 bases). The V gene lost 5 bases and the J gene lost 10 bases, with 14 bases spanning the gap. The CDR3 has 12 residues. The germline V gene has CDR1 MNHEY and CDR2 SVGAGI.

The chain carries TRBV5-8 and TRBJ1-1; TRBD1 aligns across 8 bases. Germline assignment: CDR1 SGHTS and CDR2 YDEGEE. Trimming at V came to 6 bases and at J to 4 bases, leaving 5 bases not matched to a gene. The CDR3 totals 13 residues. CDR3 amino acids: CASTKDRVTEAFF. DNA for the CDR3: TGTGCCAGCACCAAGGACAGGGTCACTGAAGCTTTCTTT.

V gene TRBV29-1 combines with J gene TRBJ2-7; unclear D gene. V was clipped by 1 base and J by 9 bases, with 10 bases between them. Germline V gene data show CDR1 as SQVTM and CDR2 as ANQGSEA. The CDR3 length is 11 residues. The CDR3 here is CSVEASPGQYF. The CDR3 DNA is TGCAGCGTTGAAGCTTCCCCGGGGCAGTACTTC.

This chain links TRBV5-1 with TRBJ1-2, with D possibly matching TRBD1 (5 bases). The germline gives CDR1 SGHRS, CDR2 YFSETQ. Trimming cost V 2 bases and J 8 bases, with 16 bases left between them. The CDR3 runs to 14 residues. CDR3 region: CASSLALGEDGYTF. The DNA of the CDR3 is TGCGCCAGCAGCTTAGCTCTAGGGGAGGACGGCTACACCTTC.

V usage is TRBV10-2 and J usage is TRBJ1-5; no firm D call. There are 12 residues in the CDR3. V lost 4 bases and J 4 bases, leaving 5 bases between the germline ends. Germline V gene sequence: CDR1 WSHSY, CDR2 SAAADI. The CDR3 DNA reads TGCGCCAGCAGTGCCGAGAATCAGCCCCAGCATTTT. As protein: CASSAENQPQHF.

The chain carries TRBV6-5 and TRBJ1-6; D is unclear. Per the germline V gene, CDR1 is MNHEY and CDR2 is SVGAGI. This CDR3 spans 14 amino acids. The V gene lost 7 bases and the J gene lost 3 bases, with 10 bases spanning the gap. The CDR3 spells CASKEGFYNSPLHF. Written as DNA, the CDR3 is TGTGCCAGCAAAGAGGGCTTCTATAATTCACCCCTCCACTTT.

This clone was observed a handful of times. J is TRBJ2-3 and V is TRBV6-1; D remains unclear. This CDR3 region has 13 residues. Between the trimmed V and J ends, which lost 0 bases and 9 bases, there was a span of 10 bases. Germline values: CDR1 MNHNS, CDR2 SASEGT. The CDR3 sequence is CASSEAVRGTQYF. The CDR3 DNA is TGTGCCAGCAGTGAAGCGGTACGAGGCACGCAGTATTTT.